This entry describes one T cell receptor (beta chain). Trimming took 5 bases from V and 2 from J, leaving 15 bases between them. This CDR3 has 15 amino acids. Germline V gene sequence: CDR1 SEHNR, CDR2 FQNEAQ (reference sequence). These data come from a study of blood T cell repertoires in COVID-19. Study details: Samples taken during acute and convalescent COVID-19 were collected in the United States, Italy and Spain.

The method was immunoSEQ multiplex PCR; TCRdb's version includes in-frame clones alone and lacks a portion of them. The profile shows some 140,000 clones, less than 90% of them singletons. The sequencing input was PBMCs or T cells enriched from blood (not recorded which). This sequence originates from a man in his forties with acute COVID-19. The rearrangement joins TRBV7-9 to TRBJ2-5, with unresolved D. CDR3 sequence reads: CASSRSRLDQETQYF. The DNA of the CDR3 is TGTGCCAGCAGCCGTAGTAGACTGGATCAAGAGACCCAGTACTTC.